This TCR beta chain appears in the sequencing data of a study of shared clonotypes between healthy human individuals. About the study: Used for every donor were three CD4 naive, three CD4 memory, two CD8 naive and one CD8 memory plate.

As regards this clone: The antigen is unknown.

Whole-study findings and limits: Sharing of clonotypes among donors was expected to vary with sequencing depth.

At deep level, the assay was performed. Genomic DNA from each subset was divided evenly over several immunoSEQ plates. TCRdb's table, derived via immunoSEQ multiplex PCR, lists solely in-frame clones and lacks some. This sample has around 2,000,000 clones, with approximately 95% found just once. The sequence derives from a man younger than 35 in good health. Sequencing was performed on naive CD4+ T cells sorted from blood. The subset denotes: CD45RA+ positively selected.

The DNA for the CDR3 is TGTGCTGAAAGCCAGAACTATGGCTACACCTTC. Translating it yields CAESQNYGYTF. The gene calls are TRBV6-1 and TRBJ1-2, with unresolved D. Germline CDR1 is MNHNS and CDR2 is SASEGT. The CDR3 is 11 amino acids.